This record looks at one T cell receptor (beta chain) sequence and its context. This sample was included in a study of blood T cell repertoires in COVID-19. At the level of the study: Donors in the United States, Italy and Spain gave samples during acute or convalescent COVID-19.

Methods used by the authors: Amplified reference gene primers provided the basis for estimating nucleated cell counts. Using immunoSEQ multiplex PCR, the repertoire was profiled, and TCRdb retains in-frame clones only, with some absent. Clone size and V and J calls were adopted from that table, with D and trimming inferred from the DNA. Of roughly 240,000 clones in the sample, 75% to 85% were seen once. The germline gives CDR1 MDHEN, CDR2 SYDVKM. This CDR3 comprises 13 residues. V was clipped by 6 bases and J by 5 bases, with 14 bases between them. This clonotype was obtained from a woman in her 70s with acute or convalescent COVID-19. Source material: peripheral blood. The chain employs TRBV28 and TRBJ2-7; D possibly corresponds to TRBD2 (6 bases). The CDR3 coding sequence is TGTGCCAGCAGCACTTGGGACTGGAACGAGCAGTACTTC. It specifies CASSTWDWNEQYF.